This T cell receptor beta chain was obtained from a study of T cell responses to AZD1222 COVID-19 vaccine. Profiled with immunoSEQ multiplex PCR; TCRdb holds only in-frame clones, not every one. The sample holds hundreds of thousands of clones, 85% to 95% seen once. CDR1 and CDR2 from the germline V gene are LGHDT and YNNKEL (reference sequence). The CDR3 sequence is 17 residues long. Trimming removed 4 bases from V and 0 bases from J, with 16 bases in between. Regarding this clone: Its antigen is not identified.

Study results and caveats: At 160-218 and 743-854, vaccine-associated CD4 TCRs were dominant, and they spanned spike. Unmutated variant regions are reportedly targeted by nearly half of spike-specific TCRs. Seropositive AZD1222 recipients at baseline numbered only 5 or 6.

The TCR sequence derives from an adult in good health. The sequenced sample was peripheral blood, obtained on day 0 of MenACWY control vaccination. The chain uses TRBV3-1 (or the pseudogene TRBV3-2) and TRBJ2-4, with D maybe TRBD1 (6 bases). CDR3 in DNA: TGTGCCAGCAGCCCAACTCGAACAGGGTTAGCCAAAAACATTCAGTACTTC. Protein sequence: CASSPTRTGLAKNIQYF.